This TCR beta chain was profiled in a study of T cell responses to AZD1222 COVID-19 vaccine (dated by TCRdb to the early 2020s). At the level of the whole study: Because spike-specific TCR depth and breadth did not differ between the two schedules, AZD1222 recipients who got a second dose at roughly 4 weeks were pooled with those who got a second dose at roughly 12 weeks. TCR sequencing was performed for 230 to 250 trial participants, of whom 200 to 210 were given two doses of AZD1222 and some 25 were given two doses of MenACWY control vaccine. Enrollment into the trials was organized by age into subgroups of 18-55, 56-69 and 70-plus years, and those subgroups contained roughly 150, 30 and 60 TCR-sequenced participants, respectively.

Findings and caveats that apply to the study as a whole: Because no day 14 peak-response samples were available, the repertoires could be characterized only after the peak T cell response. The 56-69-year group was small, and its depth increase did not reach significance, likely because of low power. Vaccine-associated CD4 TCRs spanned the whole spike protein, with dominant responses in regions 160-218 and 743-854. Epitopes outside the regions mutated in the B.1.351 and B.1.1.7 variants were reportedly recognized by nearly half of the unique spike-specific TCRs. Participants were mostly white British, with more females than males. The authors suggested clonal diversity may have been underestimated. Conclusions about previously exposed vaccinees are limited, since just a handful of AZD1222 recipients were seropositive for SARS-CoV-2 at baseline. After two AZD1222 doses, spike-specific TCR breadth and depth were significantly higher than at day 0 and than in MenACWY recipients.

The CDR3 regions of human TCRbeta chains were subjected to immunosequencing. The authors' analysis ran thus. Repertoire TCRs were matched against a reference library of SARS-CoV-2-specific TCRs generated with the MIRA antigen-specificity platform. Breadth was defined as the fraction of unique TCRs that were SARS-CoV-2-associated. Depth was defined as the fraction of total T cells that were SARS-CoV-2-associated. Using the MIRA data, each spike-specific TCR was mapped to the spike region that the TCR reacts to and placed in a CD4 or CD8 class. Log10-transformed breadth and depth values were compared by one-way ANOVA with Sidak's multiple comparisons tests. TCRdb re-hosts the immuneACCESS table, in-frame sequences only. Its copies lack some clones; in the studies checked, an unresolved V gene accounts for under half of them, and the cause for the rest is not known. Clone size and the V and J calls come from that table; the DNA yielded D and trimming. For this sample there are around 71,000 clones; 65% to 85% appear just once. The ten largest clonotypes hold approximately 2.8% of the sample.

The germline V gene provides CDR1 KGHSH and CDR2 LQKENI. V was cut back by 3 bases and J by 2 bases, leaving a gap of 11 bases between them. The CDR3 starts with the cysteine, ends with the phenylalanine, and has 15 residues. Kept here is only the CDR3 DNA, which spans 45 bases and is read in frame from base 1. This clone was seen a few times. Its antigen remains undetermined. It has no much larger one-base neighbor in the sample; base qualities were not kept. What the time point label conveys for this sample: baseline before first vaccination. Vaccinee samples were obtained from the UK trials COV001 and COV002, which included a single-blind randomized controlled phase 2/3 trial of AZD1222 (ChAdOx1 nCoV-19) in healthy adults. For TCRbeta chain sequencing, PBMC samples from trial participants were taken at day 0 and at day 28 after the second dose.

In this chain, TRBV18 is recombined with TRBJ2-4; the D gene identity is not certain. The sample consisted of peripheral blood, taken on day 0 of AZD1222 vaccination. The sequence was obtained from an adult in good health. The CDR3 has the sequence CASSPTQSTKNIQYF. The DNA reads as follows: TGTGCCAGCTCACCGACTCAGAGTACCAAAAACATTCAGTACTTC.